This T cell receptor (beta chain) was profiled in a study of blood T cell repertoires in COVID-19. TCRdb's table, derived via immunoSEQ multiplex PCR, lists solely in-frame clones and lacks some. Of around 140,000 clones detected, about 90% appear once; the ten largest clones hold under 4.5%. The cohort comprised adults aged 18 to 89 years residing in under 25 US areas. Individuals in the exposed group had encountered a COVID-19 case within 2 weeks preceding study entry. Sequenced: PBMCs or T cells enriched from blood (not recorded which). The sequence was collected from a woman in her thirties or forties who had been exposed to COVID-19.

The CDR3 region is CASSPAAGGYGYTF. The DNA for the CDR3 is TGTGCCAGCAGCCCTGCTGCGGGGGGCTATGGCTACACCTTC. This chain uses TRBV11-2 with TRBJ1-2, with a weak D call TRBD1 (5 bases). V was trimmed by 5 bases and J by 4 bases, leaving 14 bases between them. The length of the CDR3 is 14 residues. Germline loops: CDR1 SGHAT, CDR2 FQNNGV.